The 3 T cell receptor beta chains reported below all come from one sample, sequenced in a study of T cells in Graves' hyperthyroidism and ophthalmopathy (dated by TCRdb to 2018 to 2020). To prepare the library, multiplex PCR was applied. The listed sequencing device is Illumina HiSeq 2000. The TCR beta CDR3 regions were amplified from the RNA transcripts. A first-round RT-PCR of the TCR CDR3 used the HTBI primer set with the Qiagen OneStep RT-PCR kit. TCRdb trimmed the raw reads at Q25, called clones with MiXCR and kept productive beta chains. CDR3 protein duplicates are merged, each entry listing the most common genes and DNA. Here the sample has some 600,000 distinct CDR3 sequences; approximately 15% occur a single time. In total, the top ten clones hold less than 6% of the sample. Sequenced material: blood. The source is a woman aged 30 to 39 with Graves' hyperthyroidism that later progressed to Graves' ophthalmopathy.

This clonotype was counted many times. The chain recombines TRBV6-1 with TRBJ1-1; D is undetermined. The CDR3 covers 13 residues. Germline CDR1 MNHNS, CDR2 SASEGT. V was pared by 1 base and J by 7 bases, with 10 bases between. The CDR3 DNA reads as TGTGCCAGCAGTGAAGGTCTCGGTTTTGAAGCTTTCTTT. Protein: CASSEGLGFEAFF.

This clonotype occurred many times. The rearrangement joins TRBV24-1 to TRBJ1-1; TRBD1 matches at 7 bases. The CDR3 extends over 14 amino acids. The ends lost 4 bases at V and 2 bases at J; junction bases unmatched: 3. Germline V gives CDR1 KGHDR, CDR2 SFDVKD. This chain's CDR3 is CATSDGQVNTEAFF. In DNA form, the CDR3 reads TGTGCCACCAGTGACGGACAGGTAAACACTGAAGCTTTCTTT.

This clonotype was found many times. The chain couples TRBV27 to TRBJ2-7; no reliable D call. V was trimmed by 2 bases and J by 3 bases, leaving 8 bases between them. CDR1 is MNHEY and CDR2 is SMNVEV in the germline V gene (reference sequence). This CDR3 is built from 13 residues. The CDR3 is CASSLKALYEQYF. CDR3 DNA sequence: TGTGCCAGCAGTTTAAAAGCCCTCTACGAGCAGTACTTC.